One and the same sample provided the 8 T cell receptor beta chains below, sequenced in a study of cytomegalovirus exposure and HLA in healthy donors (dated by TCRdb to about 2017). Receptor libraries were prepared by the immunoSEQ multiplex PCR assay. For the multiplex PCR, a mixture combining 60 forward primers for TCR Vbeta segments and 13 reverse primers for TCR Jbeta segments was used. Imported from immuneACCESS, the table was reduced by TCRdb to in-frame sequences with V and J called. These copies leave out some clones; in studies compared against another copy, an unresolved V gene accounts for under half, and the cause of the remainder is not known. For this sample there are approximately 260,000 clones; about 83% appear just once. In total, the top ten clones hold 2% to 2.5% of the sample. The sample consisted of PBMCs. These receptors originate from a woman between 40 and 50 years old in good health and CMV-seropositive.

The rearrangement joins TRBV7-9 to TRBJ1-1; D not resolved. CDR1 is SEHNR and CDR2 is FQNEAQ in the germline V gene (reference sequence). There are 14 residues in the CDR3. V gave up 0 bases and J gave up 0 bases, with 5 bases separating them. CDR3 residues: CASSLAGVNTEAFF. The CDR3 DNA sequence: TGTGCCAGCAGCTTAGCCGGAGTGAACACTGAAGCTTTCTTT.

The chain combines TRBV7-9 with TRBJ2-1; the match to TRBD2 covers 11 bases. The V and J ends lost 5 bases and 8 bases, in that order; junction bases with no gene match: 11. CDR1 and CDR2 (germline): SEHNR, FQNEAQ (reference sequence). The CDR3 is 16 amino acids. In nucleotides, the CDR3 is TGTGCCAGCAGCCCCCCTACTAGCGGGAGTAGCGATGAGCAGTTCTTC. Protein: CASSPPTSGSSDEQFF.

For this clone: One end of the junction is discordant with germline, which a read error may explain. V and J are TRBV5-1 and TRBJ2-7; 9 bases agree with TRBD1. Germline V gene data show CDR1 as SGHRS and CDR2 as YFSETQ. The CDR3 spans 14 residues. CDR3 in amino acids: CASTSGQGSSEQYF. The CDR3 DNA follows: TGCGCCAGCACCTCGGGACAGGGTTCCTCCGAGCAGTACTTC.

The chain's CDR3 is CASSLADRLSTDTQYF. The DNA for the CDR3 is TGTGCCAGCAGCTTAGCGGACAGACTCTCCACAGATACGCAGTATTTT. V gene TRBV7-6 combines with J gene TRBJ2-3, with TRBD1 as a possible D gene (6 bases). V lost 0 bases and J lost 2, with 12 bases in between. Germline assignment: CDR1 SGHVS and CDR2 FNYEAQ. The CDR3 covers 16 residues.

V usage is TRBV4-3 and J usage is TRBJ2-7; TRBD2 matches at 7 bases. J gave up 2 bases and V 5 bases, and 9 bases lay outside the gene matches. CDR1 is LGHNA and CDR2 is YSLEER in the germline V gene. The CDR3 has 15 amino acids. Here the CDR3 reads CASSYRPSGPYEQYF. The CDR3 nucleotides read TGCGCCAGCAGCTATAGGCCTAGCGGTCCCTACGAGCAGTACTTC.

The CDR3 nucleotides read TGTGCCAGCAGCCATGTGCGGGAAAGACAGTACTTC. Translation gives CASSHVRERQYF. This chain links TRBV14 with TRBJ2-5; D might be TRBD2 (6 bases). Germline V lookup: CDR1 SGHDN, CDR2 FVKESK. Trimming left V 3 bases short and J 11 bases short, with 13 bases between. The CDR3 spans 12 residues. Looking up the rest from reference TRBV14 and TRBJ2-5 gives the full variable domain: EAGVTQFPSHSVIEKGQTVTLRCDPISGHDNLYWYRRVMGKEIKFLLHFVKESKQDESGMPNNRFLAERTGGTYSTLKVQPAELEDSGVYFCASSHVRERQYFGPGTRLLVL.

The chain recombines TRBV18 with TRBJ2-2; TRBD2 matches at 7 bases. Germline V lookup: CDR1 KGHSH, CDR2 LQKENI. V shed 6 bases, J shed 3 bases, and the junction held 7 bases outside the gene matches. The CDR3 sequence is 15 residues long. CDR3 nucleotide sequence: TGTGCCAGCTCCGGGACTACTCGTTACACCGGGGAGCTGTTTTTT. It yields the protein CASSGTTRYTGELFF.

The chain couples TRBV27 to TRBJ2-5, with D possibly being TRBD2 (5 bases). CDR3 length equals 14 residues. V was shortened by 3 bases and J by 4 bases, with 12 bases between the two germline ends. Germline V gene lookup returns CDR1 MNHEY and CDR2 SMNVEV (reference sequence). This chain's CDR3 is CASSFSRRSETQYF. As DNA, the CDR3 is TGTGCCAGCAGTTTTTCCAGGAGGTCAGAGACCCAGTACTTC.